Below, 16 T cell receptor beta chains from the same sample are listed, as sequenced in a study of cytomegalovirus exposure and HLA in healthy donors. The PCR used 60 Vbeta and 13 Jbeta primers. Assay: immunoSEQ multiplex PCR; the TCRdb copy retains only in-frame clones and omits some. The repertoire consists of approximately 140,000 clones, with 82% occurring once and the leading ten covering approximately 3%. Sequencing was done on a sample of PBMCs. The source of these receptors is a boy aged 2 to 9 in good health and CMV-seronegative.

The rearrangement uses TRBV7-9 and TRBJ1-2; the D gene is possibly TRBD1 (5 bases). CDR1 is SEHNR, CDR2 FQNEAQ, per germline (reference sequence). Trimming pared 3 bases from V and 4 bases from J, leaving 18 bases between. This CDR3 is 16 amino acids long. CDR3 residues: CASSFPGQIPSYGYTF. The CDR3 DNA reads TGTGCCAGCAGCTTCCCCGGACAAATTCCCAGCTATGGCTACACCTTC.

V usage is TRBV11-3 and J usage is TRBJ2-2, with D unclear. This CDR3 has 14 residues. The germline V gene has CDR1 SGHNT and CDR2 YENEEA. Trimming removed 4 bases from V and 1 base from J, with 7 bases in between. The CDR3 loop is CASSSTGNTGELFF. CDR3 in DNA: TGTGCCAGCAGCTCCACGGGGAACACCGGGGAGCTGTTTTTT.

The V gene is TRBV6-5, the J gene TRBJ1-1; D is perhaps TRBD1 (6 bases). The length of the CDR3 is 16 residues. V gave up 0 bases and J gave up 0 bases, with 11 bases separating them. Germline V gene lookup returns CDR1 MNHEY and CDR2 SVGAGI. CDR3 sequence reads: CASSYSPGVMNTEAFF. The DNA for the CDR3 is TGTGCCAGCAGTTACTCACCAGGGGTCATGAACACTGAAGCTTTCTTT.

The rearrangement uses TRBV7-9 and TRBJ2-1; possibly TRBD2 for D (6 bases). Germline V CDR1 and CDR2: SEHNR, FQNEAQ (reference sequence). V lost 1 base and J 6 bases, leaving 16 bases between the germline ends. This CDR3 region has 16 residues. CDR3 bases: TGTGCCAGCAGCTTAGGTGGGAGGAAATGGGGCAATGAGCAGTTCTTC. Amino acid sequence: CASSLGGRKWGNEQFF.

The CDR3 DNA reads TGTGCCAGCAGATCTCCGGACAGGGGGCCTAACAATGAGCAGTTCTTC. Translating gives CASRSPDRGPNNEQFF. The chain couples TRBV7-9 to TRBJ2-1; 11 nucleotides agree with TRBD1. Trimming cost V 6 bases and J 5 bases; bases outside gene matches: 9. CDR3 length: 16 amino acids. Germline V gene sequence: CDR1 SEHNR, CDR2 FQNEAQ (reference sequence).

The V and J genes are TRBV11-2 and TRBJ2-1; a weak D match, TRBD1 (6 bases). Trimming stripped 5 bases from V and 5 bases from J, with 10 bases between. The CDR3 totals 13 residues. From germline, CDR1 is SGHAT and CDR2 FQNNGV. CDR3 residues: CASSLTGHNEQFF. The DNA of the CDR3 is TGTGCCAGCAGCCTCACAGGGCACAATGAGCAGTTCTTC. Complete variable domain (other parts from reference TRBV11-2 and TRBJ2-1): EAGVAQSPRYKIIEKRQSVAFWCNPISGHATLYWYQQILGQGPKLLIQFQNNGVVDDSQLPKDRFSAERLKGVDSTLKIQPAKLEDSAVYLCASSLTGHNEQFFGPGTRLTVL.

There are a few counts of this clone. The chain has TRBV27 and TRBJ1-4; 10 bases are a match to TRBD1. CDR3 size: 15 residues. J gave up 10 bases and V 6 bases, and 11 bases lay outside the gene matches. Germline lookup yields CDR1 MNHEY and CDR2 SMNVEV (reference sequence). DNA for the CDR3: TGTGCCAGCAGCCTAGGGACAGGGGTAGGGGGAAAACTGTTTTTT. Translation gives CASSLGTGVGGKLFF.

The J gene is TRBJ1-2, the V gene TRBV7-6; D possibly corresponds to TRBD1 (6 bases). The germline gives CDR1 SGHVS, CDR2 FNYEAQ. Trimming removed 2 bases at V and 4 bases at J, with 17 bases between. The CDR3 spans 16 residues. As DNA, the CDR3 is TGTGCCAGCAGCTTACGACAGGATCCCTCGTTCTATGGCTACACCTTC. Its protein is CASSLRQDPSFYGYTF.

The rearrangement uses TRBV6-5 and TRBJ1-2; D may be TRBD1 (6 bases). V shed 7 bases and J shed 1 base, with 16 bases lying between them. Germline CDR1 reads MNHEY; CDR2 reads SVGAGI. This CDR3 is 15 amino acids long. CDR3 coding DNA: TGTGCCAGCACCCCGGGGACAACTAGTAACTATGGCTACACCTTC. Amino acid sequence: CASTPGTTSNYGYTF.

The chain carries TRBV29-1 and TRBJ1-2; 8 positions agree with TRBD1. Germline V CDR1 and CDR2: SQVTM, ANQGSEA. V lost 1 base and J lost 7; bases outside the gene matches: 8. CDR3 length equals 14 residues. The CDR3: CSVEGGQGLGGYTF. In DNA, the CDR3 is TGCAGCGTTGAAGGTGGACAGGGTCTAGGTGGCTACACCTTC.

The chain joins TRBV15 to TRBJ1-5; TRBD1 might be the D (6 bases). This CDR3 contains 15 residues. Trimming removed 5 bases at V and 6 bases at J, with 17 bases between. Looked up from germline, CDR1 is LNHNV and CDR2 is YYDKDF (reference sequence). CDR3 DNA: TGTGCCACCAGCGGAAGAGAGGCGGGGGCTCAGCCCCAGCATTTT. Translated, it gives CATSGREAGAQPQHF.

This clone occurred a few times. The V call is TRBV20-1, the J call TRBJ1-5; TRBD1 might be the D (6 bases). The CDR3 spans 9 residues. Germline V gene lookup returns CDR1 DFQATT and CDR2 SNEGSKA (reference sequence). V was pared by 3 bases and J by 16 bases, with 10 bases between. CDR3 nucleotide sequence: TGCAGTGCTAGCTCGGACAGACATTTT. It specifies CSASSDRHF.

The chain recombines TRBV18 with TRBJ2-1, with 11 bases aligning to TRBD2. Germline lookup yields CDR1 KGHSH and CDR2 LQKENI. This CDR3 is 16 amino acids long. J gave up 5 bases and V 6 bases, and 9 bases lay outside the gene matches. This chain's CDR3 is CASSLTSGEKNNEQFF. CDR3 sequence (DNA): TGTGCCAGCTCCCTGACTAGCGGGGAGAAGAACAATGAGCAGTTCTTC.

The chain couples TRBV2 to TRBJ2-3; 15 bases align to TRBD2. The junction had 8 bases not matched to a gene; V was cut back by 6 bases and J by 4 bases. Germline lookup yields CDR1 SNHLY and CDR2 FYNNEI. This CDR3 spans 17 amino acids. The CDR3 DNA reads TGTGCCAGCAGGGTGGGGACTAGCGGGAGGTTCGCAGATACGCAGTATTTT. This sequence encodes CASRVGTSGRFADTQYF.

The chain has TRBV7-9 and TRBJ2-5; weak D call: TRBD2 (6 bases). The V end was cut by 5 bases, the J end by 7 bases, with 11 bases between. The CDR3 contains 12 residues. The germline CDR1 and CDR2 sequences are SEHNR and FQNEAQ (reference sequence). CDR3 coding DNA: TGTGCCAGCAGCGCCCGGGGGATGACCCAGTACTTC. Its protein product is CASSARGMTQYF.

This chain connects TRBV11-3 to TRBJ2-3; no reliable D call. Germline CDR1 and CDR2: SGHNT and YENEEA. V lost 4 bases and J lost 3, with 17 bases in between. The CDR3 runs 16 residues. The CDR3 loop reads CASSSTFTLETDTQYF. The CDR3, as DNA: TGTGCCAGCAGCTCGACTTTTACGTTGGAAACAGATACGCAGTATTTT.